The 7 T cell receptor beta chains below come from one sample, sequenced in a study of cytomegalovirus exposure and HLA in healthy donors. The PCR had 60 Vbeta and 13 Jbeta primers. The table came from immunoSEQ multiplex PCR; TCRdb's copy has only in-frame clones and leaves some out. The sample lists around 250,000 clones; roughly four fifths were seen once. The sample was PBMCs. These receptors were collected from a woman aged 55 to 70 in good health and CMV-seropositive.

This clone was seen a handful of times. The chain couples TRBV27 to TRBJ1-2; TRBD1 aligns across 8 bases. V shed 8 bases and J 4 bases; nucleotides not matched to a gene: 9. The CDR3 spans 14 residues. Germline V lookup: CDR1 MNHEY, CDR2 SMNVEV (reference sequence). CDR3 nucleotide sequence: TGTGCCAGCCGTCCTCGGACAGGGAGCTATGGCTACACCTTC. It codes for CASRPRTGSYGYTF.

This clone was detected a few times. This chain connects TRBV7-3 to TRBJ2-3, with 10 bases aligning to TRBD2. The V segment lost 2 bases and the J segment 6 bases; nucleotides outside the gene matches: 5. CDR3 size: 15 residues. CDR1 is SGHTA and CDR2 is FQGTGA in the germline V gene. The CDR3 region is CASSLLAGVRDTQYF. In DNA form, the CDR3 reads TGTGCCAGCAGCTTACTAGCGGGAGTAAGGGATACGCAGTATTTT.

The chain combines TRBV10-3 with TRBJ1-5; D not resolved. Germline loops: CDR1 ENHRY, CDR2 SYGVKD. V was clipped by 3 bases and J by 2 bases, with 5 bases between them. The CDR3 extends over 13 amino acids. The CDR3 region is CAISDKRNQPQHF. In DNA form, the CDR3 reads TGTGCCATCAGTGACAAGCGCAATCAGCCCCAGCATTTT.

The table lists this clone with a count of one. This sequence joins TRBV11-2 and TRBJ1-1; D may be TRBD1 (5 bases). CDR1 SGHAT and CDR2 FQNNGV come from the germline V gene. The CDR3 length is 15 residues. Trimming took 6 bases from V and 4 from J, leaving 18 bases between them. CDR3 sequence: CASSLDGGGSTEAFF. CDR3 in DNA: TGTGCCAGCAGTCTAGATGGGGGAGGTAGCACTGAAGCTTTCTTT.

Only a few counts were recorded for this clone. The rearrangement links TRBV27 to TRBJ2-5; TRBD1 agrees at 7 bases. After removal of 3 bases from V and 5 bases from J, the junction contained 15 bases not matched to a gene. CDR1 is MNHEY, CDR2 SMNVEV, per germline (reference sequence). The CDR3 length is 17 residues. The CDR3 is CASSLGWGIGGRETQYF. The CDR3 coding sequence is TGTGCCAGCAGTTTGGGTTGGGGTATAGGGGGCAGGGAGACCCAGTACTTC.

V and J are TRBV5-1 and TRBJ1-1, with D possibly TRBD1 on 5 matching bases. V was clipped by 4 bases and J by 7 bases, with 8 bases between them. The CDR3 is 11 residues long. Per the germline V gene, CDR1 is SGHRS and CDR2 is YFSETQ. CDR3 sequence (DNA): TGCGCCAGCAGCAGGGGAAATGAAGCTTTCTTT. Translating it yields CASSRGNEAFF. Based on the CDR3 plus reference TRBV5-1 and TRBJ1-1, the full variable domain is KAGVTQTPRYLIKTRGQQVTLSCSPISGHRSVSWYQQTPGQGLQFLFEYFSETQRNKGNFPGRFSGRQFSNSRSEMNVSTLELGDSALYLCASSRGNEAFFGQGTRLTVV.

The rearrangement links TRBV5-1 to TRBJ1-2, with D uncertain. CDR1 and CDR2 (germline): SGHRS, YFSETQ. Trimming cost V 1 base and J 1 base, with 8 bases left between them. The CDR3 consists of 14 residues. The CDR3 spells CASSLNRDNYGYTF. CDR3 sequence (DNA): TGCGCCAGCAGCTTGAACAGAGATAACTATGGCTACACCTTC.